This T cell receptor (beta chain) appears in the sequencing data of a study of blood T cell repertoires in COVID-19. Study as a whole: T cells, B-cell-depleted T cells, or PBMCs provided the cDNA or gDNA that served as material.

Profiling relied on immunoSEQ multiplex PCR, and the TCRdb table lists in-frame clones only, not all of them. The table includes approximately 240,000 clones, approximately 84% detected once. The CDR3 runs 16 residues. The receptor was derived from a woman aged 25 to 39 who had recovered from COVID-19. The chain joins TRBV22-1 to TRBJ2-7; the table's D gene call, TRBD1, was not cross checked with the DNA. TRBV22-1 is a listed pseudogene. Sequencing was performed on peripheral blood. The CDR3 DNA reads TGTCCTGGGAGCGCACCTCCAGGGTCAAGCTCCTACGAGCAGTACTTC. Translated: CPGSAPPGSSSYEQYF.